The 10 T cell receptor beta chains below come from one sample, sequenced in a study of shared clonotypes between healthy human individuals. Profiled with immunoSEQ multiplex PCR; TCRdb holds only in-frame clones, not every one. The sample has 950,000 to 1,100,000 clones; about three quarters are singletons. The source material was memory CD4+ T cells sorted from blood. Subset: CD45RA-negative fraction. The source of these receptors is a young man in good health.

The rearrangement links TRBV5-1 to TRBJ2-3; 8 bases map to TRBD1. The CDR3 contains 16 residues. Germline assignment: CDR1 SGHRS and CDR2 YFSETQ. With 4 bases clipped from V and 1 base from J, the junction kept 8 bases outside the gene matches. CDR3 in DNA: TGCGCCAGCAGCCCTTCGGGACAGGCGGGCACAGATACGCAGTATTTT. Protein sequence: CASSPSGQAGTDTQYF.

V usage is TRBV9 and J usage is TRBJ2-5; the match to TRBD2 covers 7 bases. With V trimmed by 3 bases and J by 3 bases, 8 bases remained unmatched. Per the germline V gene, CDR1 is SGDLS and CDR2 is YYNGEE. This CDR3 is built from 15 residues. CDR3 amino acids: CASSDSTRGEETQYF. In DNA, the CDR3 is TGTGCCAGCAGCGATTCTACACGGGGGGAAGAGACCCAGTACTTC.

As concerns this clone: Other DNA sequences from this sample encode an identical CDR3 as well. In DNA form, the CDR3 reads TGTGCCAGCAGCTTGGATAGGGGTGGCAACACTGAAGCTTTCTTT. Protein product: CASSLDRGGNTEAFF. The genes are TRBV5-4 and TRBJ1-1, with D possibly TRBD1 on 5 matching bases. The V gene lost 0 bases and the J gene lost 2 bases, with 11 bases spanning the gap. The CDR3 is made up of 15 amino acids. The germline CDR1 and CDR2 sequences are SGHNT and YYREEE (reference sequence).

The sample holds a few counts of this clone. Other DNA sequences within the sample encode an identical CDR3. The gene calls are TRBV7-2 and TRBJ2-7; 7 nucleotides agree with TRBD2. CDR1 and CDR2 from the germline V gene are SGHTA and FQGNSA. The CDR3 loop spans 14 amino acids. V lost 3 bases to trimming and J lost 4 bases; unmatched junction nucleotides: 6. The CDR3 sequence is CASSLGGSRYEQYF. CDR3 DNA sequence: TGTGCCAGCAGCTTGGGCGGGAGCCGGTACGAGCAGTACTTC.

J is TRBJ2-7 and V is TRBV18; 7 bases match TRBD2. This CDR3 region has 14 residues. V lost 4 bases, J lost 3 bases, and 6 bases stayed unmatched. From germline, CDR1 is KGHSH and CDR2 LQKENI. CDR3 DNA: TGTGCCAGCTCACACTCTAGCGGAGTCTACGAGCAGTACTTC. This codes for CASSHSSGVYEQYF.

This chain links TRBV7-9 with TRBJ2-7; D ambiguous. Between the trimmed V and J ends, which lost 7 bases and 1 base, there was a span of 14 bases. CDR1 and CDR2 from the germline V gene are SEHNR and FQNEAQ (reference sequence). CDR3 length: 14 residues. CDR3 bases: TGTGCCAGCATCAAGGACGGCCCATCCTACGAGCAGTACTTC. This translates into CASIKDGPSYEQYF.

Concerning this clone itself: The sample holds other DNA sequences that translate to the same CDR3. The CDR3 region is CASSPGGDTQYF. CDR3 DNA sequence: TGTGCCAGCAGCCCAGGGGGGGATACGCAGTATTTT. This chain uses TRBV11-2 with TRBJ2-3; perhaps TRBD1 as D (7 bases). The V end lost 5 bases, the J end lost 6 bases, and 9 bases lay between the germline ends. The germline V gene encodes CDR1 SGHAT and CDR2 FQNNGV. This CDR3 has 12 amino acids.

The chain employs TRBV5-4 and TRBJ2-7; either TRBD1 or TRBD2 may supply D (5 bases each). The CDR3 is 16 amino acids. Trimming shortened V by 4 bases and J by 0 bases, and 17 bases separated the two germline ends. Germline V gene lookup returns CDR1 SGHNT and CDR2 YYREEE (reference sequence). The CDR3 region is CASSGGRGGSSYEQYF. CDR3 bases: TGTGCCAGCAGCGGTGGTAGGGGTGGGAGCTCCTACGAGCAGTACTTC.

In its sample, this clone was seen a few times. This chain links TRBV19 with TRBJ1-4; D ambiguous. The length of the CDR3 is 13 residues. V lost 6 bases and J lost 8, with 13 bases in between. Germline V gene data show CDR1 as LNHDA and CDR2 as SQIVND (reference sequence). CDR3 loop: CASSLTEMEKLFF. As DNA, the CDR3 is TGTGCCAGTAGCCTTACAGAAATGGAAAAACTGTTTTTT.

The V and J genes are TRBV5-1 and TRBJ2-2, with D unresolved. Trimming removed 1 base at V and 4 bases at J, with 11 bases between. The CDR3 spans 15 residues. Per the germline V gene, CDR1 is SGHRS and CDR2 is YFSETQ. The CDR3 loop is CASSLFSRSTGELFF. CDR3 coding DNA: TGCGCCAGCAGCTTGTTCAGTCGAAGCACCGGGGAGCTGTTTTTT.